This is a list of T cell receptor beta chains from one sample in a study of blood T cells in healthy people across ages. TCRdb ran MiXCR on the 5' RACE reads and lists one entry per CDR3 protein. The profile shows about 1.1 million distinct CDR3 sequences, 35% to 40% of them singletons. The sample consisted of blood. These receptors all stem from a man aged 18 to 30 in good health. Both conserved end residues are part of each CDR3. Each record gives: CDR3 protein, CDR3 DNA, clone size, J gene, V gene, D gene. The D gene is left open where the match is weak. Only part of the rows carry a size: once, few, many, or a class if the clone is expanded.

CASSFGQGAPGYTF TGTGCCAGCAGTTTTGGACAGGGGGCGCCTGGCTACACCTTC . TRBJ1-2 TRBV27 TRBD1
CASSYRGRSNQPQHF TGTGCCAGCAGTTACAGGGGGCGGAGCAATCAGCCCCAGCATTTT . TRBJ1-5 TRBV27 TRBD1
CASSRDGIQNTEAFF TGTGCCAGTAGCCGAGACGGTATCCAGAACACTGAAGCTTTCTTT . TRBJ1-1 TRBV11-2 .
CASSQMAGANYGYTF TGCGCCAGCAGCCAGATGGCAGGGGCAAACTATGGCTACACCTTC once TRBJ1-2 TRBV4-3 .
CASRRYSNQPQHF TGTGCCAGCCGACGGTATAGCAATCAGCCCCAGCATTTT . TRBJ1-5 TRBV6-1 .
CASRETSNEQYF TGTGCCAGCAGAGAGACAAGCAATGAGCAGTACTTC . TRBJ2-4 TRBV12-3/TRBV12-4 .
CASSNGRENEKLFF TGCGCCAGCAGCAATGGACGGGAGAATGAAAAACTGTTTTTT many TRBJ1-4 TRBV5-1 .
CASSLGDVDYGYTF TGCGCCAGCAGCTTGGGGGACGTGGACTATGGCTACACCTTC few TRBJ1-2 TRBV5-1 .
CASSLPVADTQYF TGTGCCAGCAGCTTGCCCGTGGCAGATACGCAGTATTTT . TRBJ2-3 TRBV5-6 .
CAARSGGDEQFF TGCGCCGCTCGATCCGGGGGTGATGAGCAGTTCTTC few TRBJ2-1 TRBV4-1 .
CASSPRGVEKLFF TGTGCCAGCAGCCCGCGGGGGGTTGAAAAACTGTTTTTT few TRBJ1-4 TRBV9 .
CASSPLGQGRTQYF TGTGCCAGCAGCCCTCTAGGACAGGGAAGGACCCAGTACTTC . TRBJ2-5 TRBV13 TRBD1
CASSLLANYGYTF TGTGCCAGCAGTTTACTCGCAAACTATGGCTACACCTTC . TRBJ1-2 TRBV12-3/TRBV12-4 .
CASSQSIDQPQHF TGCGCCAGCAGCCAAAGTATTGATCAGCCCCAGCATTTT few TRBJ1-5 TRBV4-3 .
CASTKDREGTGANVLTF TGTGCCAGCACCAAGGACAGGGAAGGCACTGGGGCCAACGTCCTGACTTTC . TRBJ2-6 TRBV27 TRBD1
CASSPPARNGYTF TGTGCCAGCTCACCACCGGCCAGGAATGGCTACACCTTC . TRBJ1-2 TRBV18 .
CASSYGASPYEQYF TGTGCCAGCAGTTACGGGGCTAGCCCCTACGAGCAGTACTTC . TRBJ2-7 TRBV6-2/TRBV6-3 .
CASSLALGQGGTEAFF TGCGCCAGCAGCTTGGCCTTGGGACAGGGAGGCACTGAAGCTTTCTTT . TRBJ1-1 TRBV5-1 TRBD1
CSAPGQSKNIQYF TGCAGTGCTCCGGGGCAGAGCAAAAACATTCAGTACTTC . TRBJ2-4 TRBV20-1 .
CAISELSRGLTPSYEQYF TGTGCCATCAGTGAGTTATCGCGGGGCCTAACCCCTTCCTACGAGCAGTACTTC few TRBJ2-7 TRBV10-3 .
CASSLVGQVNTEAFF TGTGCCAGCAGCTTAGTGGGTCAGGTGAACACTGAAGCTTTCTTT . TRBJ1-1 TRBV11-2 .
CASSYSWTGGNEQFF TGTGCCAGCAGTTACTCTTGGACAGGGGGCAATGAGCAGTTCTTC few TRBJ2-1 TRBV6-2/TRBV6-3 TRBD1
CASSFGSGDEQYF TGCGCCAGCAGCTTCGGGAGCGGCGACGAGCAGTACTTC . TRBJ2-7 TRBV5-1 .
CSVTGKYEQYF TGCAGCGTGACAGGGAAATACGAGCAGTACTTC . TRBJ2-7 TRBV29-1 TRBD1
CASTGRGSQPQHF TGTGCCAGCACCGGCAGAGGCTCACAGCCCCAGCATTTT . TRBJ1-5 TRBV2 .
CASSFASYEQYF TGTGCCAGCAGCTTCGCTAGCTACGAGCAGTACTTC many TRBJ2-7 TRBV7-9 .
CASNTGTLQETQYF TGTGCCAGTAATACAGGGACTCTCCAAGAGACCCAGTACTTC . TRBJ2-5 TRBV6-1 .
CASSETRHEQFF TGTGCCAGCAGTGAAACGCGGCATGAGCAGTTCTTC . TRBJ2-1 TRBV2 .
CASSLVTLGTEIYEQYF TGCGCCAGCAGCTTGGTCACACTCGGGACGGAAATCTACGAGCAGTACTTC few TRBJ2-7 TRBV5-1 .
CASSSGHPSGANVLTF TGTGCCAGCAGCTCAGGACACCCGTCTGGGGCCAACGTCCTGACTTTC few TRBJ2-6 TRBV7-9 .
CASSEGSYDAMGTEAFF TGTGCCAGCAGTGAAGGGTCTTACGATGCAATGGGCACTGAAGCTTTCTTT . TRBJ1-1 TRBV25-1 .
CASSAIRDRGYGYTF TGTGCCAGCAGTGCGATCCGGGACAGAGGCTATGGCTACACCTTC few TRBJ1-2 TRBV6-5 TRBD1
CASSVRLAGSTDTQYF TGTGCCAGCAGTGTCCGACTAGCGGGGAGCACAGATACGCAGTATTTT . TRBJ2-3 TRBV12-3/TRBV12-4 TRBD2
CASSRRHDNQPQHF TGTGCCAGCAGCCGCCGACACGACAATCAGCCCCAGCATTTT . TRBJ1-5 TRBV6-1 .
CASSGQGISYGYTF TGTGCCAGTTCAGGACAGGGGATTTCCTATGGCTACACCTTC many TRBJ1-2 TRBV2 TRBD1
CASSGRGEGPFF TGTGCCAGCAGCGGAAGGGGGGAAGGTCCGTTCTTC . TRBJ2-1 TRBV12-3/TRBV12-4 .
CSASEGLAGGPTDTQYF TGCAGTGCTAGTGAAGGACTAGCGGGGGGCCCCACAGATACGCAGTATTTT few TRBJ2-3 TRBV20-1 TRBD2
CASSEARRDGEQYF TGTGCCAGCAGTGAAGCGCGAAGGGATGGTGAGCAGTACTTC . TRBJ2-4 TRBV2 .
CASSLTRDGSPLHF TGTGCCAGCAGCTTAACCAGGGATGGTTCACCCCTCCACTTT . TRBJ1-6 TRBV7-2 .
CAVDGRPSTDTQYF TGTGCCGTTGACGGGCGACCTAGCACAGATACGCAGTATTTT once TRBJ2-3 TRBV12-1 .
CSAVPRQGGSEKLFF TGCAGTGCTGTCCCCCGACAGGGGGGTTCGGAAAAACTGTTTTTT few TRBJ1-4 TRBV20-1 TRBD1
CASSHRGASSCEQYF TGTGCCAGCAGTCACAGGGGGGCTAGCTCCTGCGAGCAGTACTTC . TRBJ2-7 TRBV27 TRBD1
CASSLFPSANNEQFF TGTGCCAGCAGCTTATTCCCTAGCGCCAACAATGAGCAGTTCTTC . TRBJ2-1 TRBV7-8 .
CASSQDYEKLFF TGTGCCAGCAGCCAAGATTATGAAAAACTGTTTTTT . TRBJ1-4 TRBV3-1 .
CASSYTGEVEAFF TGTGCCAGCAGTTACACAGGGGAGGTTGAAGCTTTCTTT few TRBJ1-1 TRBV6-6 TRBD1
CASSLEGAFYEQYF TGTGCCAGCAGCTTAGAGGGGGCTTTCTACGAGCAGTACTTC few TRBJ2-7 TRBV7-8 TRBD1
CASSLLGPNTDTQYF TGTGCCAGCAGCCTGCTTGGCCCTAACACAGATACGCAGTATTTT . TRBJ2-3 TRBV5-5 .
CASSQDVGKDTQYF TGTGCCAGCAGCCAAGATGTAGGGAAAGATACGCAGTATTTT few TRBJ2-3 TRBV3-1 .
CASSQERTTDTQYF TGTGCCAGCAGCCAGGAACGGACGACAGATACGCAGTATTTT . TRBJ2-3 TRBV6-4 .
CASSQDPDHTDTQYF TGCGCCAGCAGCCAAGACCCGGACCACACAGATACGCAGTATTTT . TRBJ2-3 TRBV4-3 .
CASTTGDFTDTQYF TGCGCCAGTACTACAGGGGACTTCACAGATACGCAGTATTTT . TRBJ2-3 TRBV5-1 .
CSVGRGDTNTEAFF TGCAGCGTTGGGCGGGGGGACACGAACACTGAAGCTTTCTTT . TRBJ1-1 TRBV29-1 .
CASQGWGPGANVLTF TGTGCCAGCCAAGGGTGGGGGCCTGGGGCCAACGTCCTGACTTTC few TRBJ2-6 TRBV28 .
CASSSPSGTTDSRYGYTF TGTGCCAGCAGTTCCCCCTCCGGGACAACAGATTCCCGCTATGGCTACACCTTC . TRBJ1-2 TRBV6-5 .
CASSQDLQITFF TGTGCCAGCAGCCAAGATCTACAGATTACTTTCTTT . TRBJ1-1 TRBV3-1 .
CASSYATYNEQFF TGTGCCAGCAGTTACGCCACATACAATGAGCAGTTCTTC . TRBJ2-1 TRBV6-6 .
CASSQTQGGIQYF TGTGCCAGCAGCCAGACCCAGGGGGGCATTCAGTACTTC few TRBJ2-4 TRBV3-1 .
CSARPGDSSTDTQYF TGCAGTGCTAGGCCGGGGGACTCGTCCACAGATACGCAGTATTTT few TRBJ2-3 TRBV20-1 .